The 27 T cell receptor beta chains in this list originate from one sample, sequenced in a study of vaccination effects on CD4 cells after COVID-19. Expansion with viral peptide pools was applied to antigen-specific CD4+ T cells by the ViraFEST assay prior to sequencing. Cells that had been cultured for less than eleven days were the source of isolated CD4+ T cells. As their vaccination, participants received two doses of either BNT162b2 or mRNA-1273. The data were produced by immunoSEQ multiplex PCR, yet TCRdb's version contains in-frame clones alone and is incomplete. The sample records roughly 70,000 clones, under 80% being singletons. No cognate antigen is known for these TCRs. The specimen was CD4+ T cells from PBMCs cultured with HCoV-OC43 spike peptides, collected after COVID-19 vaccination. Subset in this sample: HCoV-OC43 spike overlapping peptide pool stimulation. Source of these receptors: a human donor who received a COVID-19 vaccine.

The V and J genes are TRBV6-6 and TRBJ1-1; TRBD1 might be the D (5 bases). Germline values: CDR1 MNHNY, CDR2 SVGAGI (reference sequence). Trimming removed 4 bases at V and 4 bases at J, with 13 bases between. This CDR3 is 14 amino acids long. The CDR3 DNA follows: TGTGCCAGCAGTTGGGGGACGCTTGGCACTGAAGCTTTCTTT. Translating it yields CASSWGTLGTEAFF.

This clone has more than one count but fewer than ten. CDR3 sequence: CASSRPQETQYF. The CDR3 coding sequence is TGCGCCAGCAGCAGACCTCAAGAGACCCAGTACTTC. J is TRBJ2-5 and V is TRBV4-1; D remains ambiguous. Germline V lookup: CDR1 MGHRA, CDR2 YSYEKL. The CDR3 runs 12 residues. V dropped 5 bases and J dropped 2 bases, with 6 bases sitting between them.

V and J are TRBV6-5 and TRBJ2-3, with D maybe TRBD2 (5 bases). Trimming left V 9 bases short and J 5 bases short, with 9 bases between. Germline CDR1 is MNHEY and CDR2 is SVGAGI. This CDR3 region has 11 residues. The CDR3 DNA follows: TGTGCCAGTGGACGGGGAGATACGCAGTATTTT. Translating gives CASGRGDTQYF.

This clone was observed a single time. The rearrangement links TRBV6-5 to TRBJ2-2; D call uncertain. V lost 0 bases to trimming and J lost 4 bases, with 9 bases between them. The CDR3 runs 15 residues. In germline, CDR1 is MNHEY, CDR2 SVGAGI. The CDR3 here is CASSYSGPGTGELFF. The CDR3 DNA is TGTGCCAGCAGTTACTCAGGGCCCGGCACCGGGGAGCTGTTTTTT.

The chain recombines TRBV11-2 with TRBJ1-3; D remains ambiguous. The V gene's germline CDR1 is SGHAT and CDR2 FQNNGV. The CDR3 extends over 14 amino acids. The germline V and J ends were trimmed by 5 bases and 3 bases, with 11 bases remaining between them. CDR3 DNA: TGTGCCAGCAGCCCTCAACCCAGTGGAAACACCATATATTTT. It specifies CASSPQPSGNTIYF.

CDR3 nucleotide sequence: TGTGCCAGCAGCTTAACGAGGCAGCAAGAGACCCAGTACTTC. Translation gives CASSLTRQQETQYF. The chain carries TRBV7-8 and TRBJ2-5, with unresolved D. Germline CDR1 and CDR2: SGHVS and FQNEAQ. This CDR3 comprises 14 residues. V was clipped by 2 bases and J by 2 bases, with 9 bases between them.

The genes are TRBV5-8 and TRBJ1-1, with D hard to call. V lost 0 bases and J lost 2, with 8 bases in between. CDR1 SGHTS and CDR2 YDEGEE come from the germline V gene. The CDR3 runs 14 residues. The CDR3 sequence is CASSLGNPNTEAFF. CDR3 sequence (DNA): TGTGCCAGCAGCTTGGGAAACCCCAACACTGAAGCTTTCTTT.

The chain has TRBV30 and TRBJ2-3; no firm D call. This CDR3 is 13 amino acids long. Germline V lookup: CDR1 GTSNPN, CDR2 SVGIG (reference sequence). V was shortened by 1 base and J by 2 bases, with 7 bases between the two germline ends. The CDR3 DNA reads as TGTGCCTGGAGTGGACTGTACACAGATACGCAGTATTTT. Its protein product is CAWSGLYTDTQYF.

The chain uses TRBV29-1 and TRBJ1-3; D remains unclear. Per germline, CDR1 SQVTM and CDR2 ANQGSEA. CDR3 size: 12 residues. V was clipped by 5 bases and J by 1 base, with 6 bases between them. The CDR3 nucleotides read TGCAGCGTTTCACAGTCTGGAAACACCATATATTTT. This codes for CSVSQSGNTIYF.

This chain connects TRBV24-1 to TRBJ2-1; 13 bases are shared with TRBD2. With V trimmed by 4 bases and J by 4 bases, 6 bases remained unmatched. CDR1 and CDR2 from the germline V gene are KGHDR and SFDVKD. This CDR3 region has 17 residues. CDR3 DNA sequence: TGTGCCACCAGTGACCCGGGACTAGCGGGGCAATACAATGAGCAGTTCTTC. Its protein product is CATSDPGLAGQYNEQFF.

Written as DNA, the CDR3 is TGTGCCAGCAGTTACTCGACGACAGGTCGGACCGGGGAGCTGTTTTTT. Translation: CASSYSTTGRTGELFF. V and J are TRBV6-6 and TRBJ2-2; weak D call: TRBD1 (6 bases). V lost 0 bases, J lost 5 bases, and 13 bases lay in between. Germline-derived CDR1 and CDR2 are MNHNY and SVGAGI (reference sequence). This CDR3 spans 16 amino acids.

In its sample, this clone was seen a few times. V and J are TRBV29-1 and TRBJ1-6; the D is unclear. This CDR3 region has 11 residues. Germline V gene data show CDR1 as SQVTM and CDR2 as ANQGSEA. V lost 5 bases and J lost 7, with 6 bases in between. The CDR3 bases are TGCAGCGTTTGTAGAAATTCACCCCTCCACTTT. Translation: CSVCRNSPLHF.

The chain has TRBV7-9 and TRBJ2-7; the D call may be TRBD1 or TRBD2 (6 bases each). The germline V gene encodes CDR1 SEHNR and CDR2 FQNEAQ (reference sequence). The CDR3 extends over 15 amino acids. The V and J ends lost 6 bases and 3 bases respectively, with 18 bases between them. The DNA for the CDR3 is TGTGCCAGCAGACGGGGGCTTAATAGCTACTACGAGCAGTACGTC. Protein sequence: CASRRGLNSYYEQYV.

The chain carries TRBV9 and TRBJ1-2, with 10 positions matching TRBD1. This CDR3 spans 15 amino acids. J gave up 8 bases and V 0 bases, and 7 bases lay outside the gene matches. Looked up from germline, CDR1 is SGDLS and CDR2 is YYNGEE. CDR3 loop: CASSVVGTGVGGYTF. The CDR3 DNA is TGTGCCAGCAGCGTAGTCGGGACAGGGGTCGGGGGCTACACCTTC.

The sample holds a few counts of this clone. The gene calls are TRBV6-4 and TRBJ2-2; a weak D match, TRBD1 (5 bases). The ends were cut back, 5 bases at V and 6 bases at J, with 13 bases in the middle. Germline V lookup: CDR1 MRHNA, CDR2 SNTAGT. The CDR3 contains 14 residues. As DNA, the CDR3 is TGTGCCAGCAGTCCCGGACACCTGGCCGGGGAGCTGTTTTTT. Translating gives CASSPGHLAGELFF.

The CDR3 sequence is CASSQGSNQPQHF. CDR3 bases: TGCGCCAGCAGCCAAGGTAGCAATCAGCCCCAGCATTTT. The chain employs TRBV4-1 and TRBJ1-5; D not certain. The CDR3 is 13 residues long. The ends were cut back, 1 base at V and 0 bases at J, with 1 base in the middle. Germline V gives CDR1 MGHRA, CDR2 YSYEKL.

A note on this clone: Other nucleotide sequences from this sample produce the same CDR3. The chain recombines TRBV12-3 or TRBV12-4 with TRBJ2-1; a possible D gene is TRBD1 (5 bases). V was pared by 6 bases and J by 4 bases, with 7 bases between. This CDR3 contains 12 residues. The CDR3 DNA is TGTGCCAGCAGCCGACAGTACAATGAGCAGTTCTTC. This sequence encodes CASSRQYNEQFF.

The V and J genes are TRBV6-5 and TRBJ1-1; a possible D gene is TRBD1 (6 bases). This CDR3 has 14 amino acids. The V gene lost 6 bases and the J gene lost 4 bases, with 15 bases spanning the gap. The V gene's germline CDR1 is MNHEY and CDR2 SVGAGI. The CDR3 spells CASRLPGGGTEAFF. The CDR3 region has the DNA TGTGCCAGCAGGCTCCCTGGGGGCGGCACTGAAGCTTTCTTT.

The V and J genes are TRBV28 and TRBJ1-2; D uncertain. CDR1 and CDR2 from the germline V gene are MDHEN and SYDVKM. Trimming removed 2 bases from V and 7 bases from J, with 11 bases in between. The CDR3 sequence is 13 residues long. For the CDR3, the DNA is TGTGCCAGCAGTTTAGTGTCGGGGTTTGGCTACACCTTC. This translates into CASSLVSGFGYTF.

This clone was seen a few times. The rearrangement uses TRBV28 and TRBJ2-1; TRBD2 matches at 12 bases. Germline lookup yields CDR1 MDHEN and CDR2 SYDVKM. The J segment lost 15 bases and the V segment lost 8 bases, leaving 17 bases of the junction unmatched. The CDR3 runs to 15 residues. The CDR3 nucleotides are TGTGCCAGCCTCGATACGGCTAGCGGGGGGGCTCTTTCGTTCTTC. Its translation is CASLDTASGGALSFF.

The rearrangement joins TRBV5-5 to TRBJ1-2; D possibly corresponds to TRBD1 (6 bases). This CDR3 region has 15 residues. Per germline, CDR1 SGHKS and CDR2 YYEKEE (reference sequence). Between the trimmed V and J ends, which lost 0 bases and 2 bases, there was a span of 11 bases. The CDR3 loop reads CASSLADRTNYGYTF. CDR3 coding DNA: TGTGCCAGCAGCTTGGCCGACAGGACGAACTATGGCTACACCTTC.

The CDR3 region is CASSRQVGESPLHF. DNA of the CDR3: TGTGCCAGTAGCCGACAGGTAGGGGAATCACCCCTCCACTTT. This rearrangement joins TRBV19 to TRBJ1-6, with D possibly being TRBD1 (6 bases). The CDR3 consists of 14 residues. Trimming left V 6 bases short and J 10 bases short, with 16 bases between. Per the germline V gene, CDR1 is LNHDA and CDR2 is SQIVND (reference sequence).

The chain recombines TRBV6-1 with TRBJ2-5; 11 bases map to TRBD1. This CDR3 region has 16 residues. V shed 4 bases, J shed 6 bases, and the junction held 10 bases outside the gene matches. CDR1 is MNHNS and CDR2 is SASEGT in the germline V gene. CDR3 sequence reads: CASSAGQGALVKTQYF. The CDR3, as DNA: TGTGCCAGCAGTGCTGGACAGGGGGCGCTTGTGAAGACCCAGTACTTC.

The sample holds one count of this clone. The rearrangement links TRBV12-2 to TRBJ2-7; the table assigns TRBD2, which was not confirmed against the DNA. TRBV12-2 is a known pseudogene. CDR3 length: 15 residues. CDR3 residues: CASRLWGGWSYEQYV. For the CDR3, the DNA is TGTGCAAGTCGCTTATGGGGGGGGTGGTCCTACGAGCAGTACGTC.

The rearrangement links TRBV25-1 to TRBJ1-6; the D is unclear. The CDR3 extends over 13 amino acids. The V gene lost 7 bases and the J gene lost 12 bases, with 16 bases spanning the gap. Germline loops: CDR1 MGHDK, CDR2 SYGVNS. The CDR3: CASNTGSFEPLHF. CDR3 coding DNA: TGTGCCAGCAACACTGGGTCGTTCGAACCCCTCCACTTT.

This rearrangement joins TRBV24-1 to TRBJ2-7; the match to TRBD2 covers 13 bases. Germline V gives CDR1 KGHDR, CDR2 SFDVKD. The junction had 6 bases not matched to a gene; V was cut back by 9 bases and J by 2 bases. There are 15 residues in the CDR3. The CDR3: CATVTGTSGAYEQYV. The CDR3 DNA reads TGTGCCACCGTAACCGGGACTAGCGGGGCCTACGAGCAGTACGTC.

This clone has only a few counts. The chain combines TRBV18 with TRBJ2-2; 8 bases line up with TRBD1. CDR3 length: 14 residues. Germline CDR1 reads KGHSH; CDR2 reads LQKENI. V dropped 6 bases and J dropped 7; count of bases not matched to a gene: 7. CDR3 amino acids: CASSRQGFNGELFF. The CDR3, as DNA: TGTGCCAGCTCTCGACAGGGGTTCAACGGGGAGCTGTTTTTT.